The clone carrying this T cell receptor (beta chain) occurred many times. No antigen is known for it. This CDR3 contains 16 residues. The V end lost 2 bases, the J end lost 0 bases, and 11 bases lay between the germline ends. Germline V gene lookup returns CDR1 MNHEY and CDR2 SVGAGI. TCRdb used MiXCR to reprocess the 5' RACE reads, holding one entry per CDR3 protein. The sample lists under 200,000 distinct CDR3 sequences, 11% seen once, with 25% to 30% in the top ten. These data come from a study of CD8 T cells in ankylosing spondylitis. Study results and caveats: The clones that were linked to disease were reported to be significantly enriched in matched synovial fluid samples from ankylosing spondylitis patients.

The receptor was isolated from a male donor with ankylosing spondylitis or in good health (not recorded which). The chain has TRBV6-5 and TRBJ1-3, with a weak D call TRBD1 (5 bases). Input material: blood, either unsorted or a sorted T cell fraction (not recorded which). CDR3: CASSYDQGPSGNTIYF. The DNA for the CDR3 is TGTGCCAGCAGTTACGATCAGGGCCCCTCTGGAAACACCATATATTTT.